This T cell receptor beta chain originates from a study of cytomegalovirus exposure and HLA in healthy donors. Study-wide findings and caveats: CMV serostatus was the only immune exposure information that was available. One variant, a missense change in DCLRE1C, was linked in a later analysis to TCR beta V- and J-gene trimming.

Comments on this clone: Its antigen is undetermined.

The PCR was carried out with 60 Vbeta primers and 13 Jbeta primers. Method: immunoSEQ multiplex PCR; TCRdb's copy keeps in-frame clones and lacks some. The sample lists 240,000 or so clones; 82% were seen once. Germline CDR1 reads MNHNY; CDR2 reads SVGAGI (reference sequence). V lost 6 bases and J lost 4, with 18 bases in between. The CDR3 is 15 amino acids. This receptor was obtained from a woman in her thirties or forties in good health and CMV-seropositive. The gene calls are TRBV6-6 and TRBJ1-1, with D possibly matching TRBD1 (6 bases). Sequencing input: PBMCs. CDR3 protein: CASSPDRRRRTEAFF. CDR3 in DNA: TGTGCCAGCAGCCCAGACAGGAGGCGTCGCACTGAAGCTTTCTTT.